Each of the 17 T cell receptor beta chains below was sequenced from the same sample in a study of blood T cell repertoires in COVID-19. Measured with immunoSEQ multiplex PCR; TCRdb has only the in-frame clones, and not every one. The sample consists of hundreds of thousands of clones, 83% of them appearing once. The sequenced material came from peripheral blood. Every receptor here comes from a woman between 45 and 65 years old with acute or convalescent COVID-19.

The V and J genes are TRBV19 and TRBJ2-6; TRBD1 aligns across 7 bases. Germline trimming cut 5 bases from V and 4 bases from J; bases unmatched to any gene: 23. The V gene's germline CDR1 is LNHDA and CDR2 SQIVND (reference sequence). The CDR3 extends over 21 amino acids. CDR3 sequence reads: CASSSQRDRLYVKEGANVLTF. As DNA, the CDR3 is TGTGCCAGTAGTTCTCAACGGGACAGACTATACGTTAAGGAGGGGGCCAACGTCCTGACTTTC.

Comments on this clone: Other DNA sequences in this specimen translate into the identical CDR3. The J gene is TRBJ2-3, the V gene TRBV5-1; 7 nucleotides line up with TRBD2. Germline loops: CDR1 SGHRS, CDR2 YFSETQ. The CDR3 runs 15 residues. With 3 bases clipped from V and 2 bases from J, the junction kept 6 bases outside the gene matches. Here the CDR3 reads CASSSQAGYTDTQYF. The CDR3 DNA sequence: TGCGCCAGCAGCTCCCAAGCGGGGTACACAGATACGCAGTATTTT.

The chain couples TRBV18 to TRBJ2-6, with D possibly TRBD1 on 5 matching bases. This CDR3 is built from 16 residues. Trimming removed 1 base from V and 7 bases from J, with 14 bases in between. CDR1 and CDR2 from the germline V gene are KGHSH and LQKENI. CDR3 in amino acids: CASSPLIDSQANVLTF. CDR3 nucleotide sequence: TGTGCCAGCTCACCACTGATTGACAGCCAAGCCAACGTCCTGACTTTC.

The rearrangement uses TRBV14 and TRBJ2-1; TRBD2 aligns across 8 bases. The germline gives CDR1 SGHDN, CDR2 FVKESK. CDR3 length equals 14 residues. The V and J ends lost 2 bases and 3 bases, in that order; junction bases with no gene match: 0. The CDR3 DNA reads TGTGCCAGCAGCCAACTAGCGGGCTACAATGAGCAGTTCTTC. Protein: CASSQLAGYNEQFF.

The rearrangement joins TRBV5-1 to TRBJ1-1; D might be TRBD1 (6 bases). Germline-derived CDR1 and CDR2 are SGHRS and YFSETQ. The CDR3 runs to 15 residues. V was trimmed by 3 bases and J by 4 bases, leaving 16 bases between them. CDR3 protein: CASSSQGTGSTEAFF. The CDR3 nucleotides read TGCGCCAGCAGCTCCCAGGGGACCGGATCCACTGAAGCTTTCTTT.

CDR3 amino acids: CASGDNTQYF. DNA for the CDR3: TGTGCCAGCGGGGACAATACGCAGTATTTT. J is TRBJ2-3 and V is TRBV27; TRBD1 is a possible D gene (6 bases). This CDR3 comprises 10 residues. The V end lost 8 bases, the J end lost 7 bases, and 7 bases lay between the germline ends. Germline values: CDR1 MNHEY, CDR2 SMNVEV (reference sequence).

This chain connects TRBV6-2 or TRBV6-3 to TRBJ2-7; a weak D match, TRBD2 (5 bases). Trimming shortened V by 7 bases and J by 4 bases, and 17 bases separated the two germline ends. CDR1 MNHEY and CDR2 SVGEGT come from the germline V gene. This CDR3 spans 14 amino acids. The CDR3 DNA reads TGTGCCAGCACCCCCAAGAGGTCGGGGTACGAGCAGTACTTC. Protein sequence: CASTPKRSGYEQYF.

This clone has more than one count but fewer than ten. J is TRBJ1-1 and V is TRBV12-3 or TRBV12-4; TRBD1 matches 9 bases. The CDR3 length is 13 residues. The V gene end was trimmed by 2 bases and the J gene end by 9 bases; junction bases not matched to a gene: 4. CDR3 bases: TGTGCCAGCAGTTTACGGGGACAGGGAAAAGCTTTCTTT. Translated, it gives CASSLRGQGKAFF.

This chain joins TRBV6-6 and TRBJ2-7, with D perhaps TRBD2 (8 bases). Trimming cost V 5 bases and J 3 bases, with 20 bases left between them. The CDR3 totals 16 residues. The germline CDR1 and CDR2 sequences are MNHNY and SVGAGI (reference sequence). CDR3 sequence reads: CASSRNRGSGIYEQYF. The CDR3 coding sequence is TGTGCCAGCAGTCGTAACAGGGGTAGCGGGATCTACGAGCAGTACTTC.

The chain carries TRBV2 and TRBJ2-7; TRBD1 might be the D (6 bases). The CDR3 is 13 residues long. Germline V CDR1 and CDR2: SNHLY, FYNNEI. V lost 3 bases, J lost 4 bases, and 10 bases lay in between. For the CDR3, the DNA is TGTGCCAGCAGTGACGACAGGTTATACGAGCAGTACTTC. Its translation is CASSDDRLYEQYF. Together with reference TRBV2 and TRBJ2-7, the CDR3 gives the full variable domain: EPEVTQTPSHQVTQMGQEVILRCVPISNHLYFYWYRQILGQKVEFLVSFYNNEISEKSEIFDDQFSVERPDGSNFTLKIRSTKLEDSAMYFCASSDDRLYEQYFGPGTRLTVT.

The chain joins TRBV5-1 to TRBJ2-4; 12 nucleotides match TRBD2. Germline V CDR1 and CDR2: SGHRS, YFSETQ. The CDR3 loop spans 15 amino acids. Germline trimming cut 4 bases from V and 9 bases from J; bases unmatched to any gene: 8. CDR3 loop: CASSAGTSGWGIQYF. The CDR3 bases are TGCGCCAGCAGCGCTGGGACTAGCGGGTGGGGCATTCAGTACTTC. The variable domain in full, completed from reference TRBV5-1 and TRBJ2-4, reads KAGVTQTPRYLIKTRGQQVTLSCSPISGHRSVSWYQQTPGQGLQFLFEYFSETQRNKGNFPGRFSGRQFSNSRSEMNVSTLELGDSALYLCASSAGTSGWGIQYFGAGTRLSVL.

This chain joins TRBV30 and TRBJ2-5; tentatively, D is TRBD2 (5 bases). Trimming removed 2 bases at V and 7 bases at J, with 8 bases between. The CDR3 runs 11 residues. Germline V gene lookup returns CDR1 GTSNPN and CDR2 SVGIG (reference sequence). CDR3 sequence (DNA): TGTGCCTGGAGTAGCCGGGGGACCCAGTACTTC. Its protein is CAWSSRGTQYF.

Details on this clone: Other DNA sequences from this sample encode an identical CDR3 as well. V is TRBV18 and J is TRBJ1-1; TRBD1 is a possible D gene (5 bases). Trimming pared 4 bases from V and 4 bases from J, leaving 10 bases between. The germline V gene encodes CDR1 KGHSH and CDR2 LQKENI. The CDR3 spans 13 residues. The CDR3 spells CASSHDRGTEAFF. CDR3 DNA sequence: TGTGCCAGCTCACACGACAGAGGCACTGAAGCTTTCTTT.

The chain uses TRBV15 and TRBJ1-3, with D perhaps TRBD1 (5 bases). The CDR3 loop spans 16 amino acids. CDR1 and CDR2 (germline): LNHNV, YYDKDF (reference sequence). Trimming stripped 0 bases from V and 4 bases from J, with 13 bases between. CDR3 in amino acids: CATSRDVGQRGNTIYF. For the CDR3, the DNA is TGTGCCACCAGCAGAGATGTGGGGCAGAGGGGAAACACCATATATTTT. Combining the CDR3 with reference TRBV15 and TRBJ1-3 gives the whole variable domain DAMVIQNPRYQVTQFGKPVTLSCSQTLNHNVMYWYQQKSSQAPKLLFHYYDKDFNNEADTPDNFQSRRPNTSFCFLDIRSPGLGDTAMYLCATSRDVGQRGNTIYFGEGSWLTVV.

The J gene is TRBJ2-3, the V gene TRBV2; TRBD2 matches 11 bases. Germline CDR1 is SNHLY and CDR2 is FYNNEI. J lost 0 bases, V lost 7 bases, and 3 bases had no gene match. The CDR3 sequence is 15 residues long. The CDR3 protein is CASTRTSGSTDTQYF. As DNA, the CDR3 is TGTGCCAGCACCCGGACTAGCGGGAGCACAGATACGCAGTATTTT.

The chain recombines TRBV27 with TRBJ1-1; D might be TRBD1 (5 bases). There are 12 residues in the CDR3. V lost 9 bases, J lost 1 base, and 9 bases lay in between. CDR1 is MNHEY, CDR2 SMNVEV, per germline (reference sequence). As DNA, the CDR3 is TGTGCCAGTTCCACAGGGAACACTGAAGCTTTCTTT. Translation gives CASSTGNTEAFF.

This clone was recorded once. For the CDR3, the DNA is TGTGCCAGCAGTGAAGGGACAGCGAATCCACCCCTCCACTTT. Its protein is CASSEGTANPPLHF. The chain combines TRBV2 with TRBJ1-6; perhaps TRBD1 as D (6 bases). Germline V gene lookup returns CDR1 SNHLY and CDR2 FYNNEI. V lost 1 base and J 11 bases, leaving 12 bases between the germline ends. The CDR3 totals 14 residues.